This T cell receptor (beta chain) originates from a study of blood T cells in healthy people across ages. In the study overall: When template switching was applied, about one barcoded beta molecule was captured per two T cells. Study observations and caveats: While age rose, TCR beta diversity per million T cells dropped in a roughly linear way.

This clonotype has just a few counts. Its specificity is unknown. For the second PCR, which ran for about 6 to 12 cycles, a sample-barcoded 5' primer and a J-beta primer mix were used. TCRdb used MiXCR to reprocess the 5' RACE reads, holding one entry per CDR3 protein. The sample has approximately 1.5 million distinct CDR3 sequences, 40% to 45% seen once; the top ten hold about 3.8%. CDR3 length: 15 residues. Germline trimming cut 6 bases from V and 5 bases from J; bases unmatched to any gene: 4. The receptor was isolated from a woman in her late teens or twenties in good health. Material for sequencing was blood. The chain has TRBV12-3 or TRBV12-4 and TRBJ2-1; TRBD2 aligns across 13 bases. The CDR3 is CASRIGLAGDNEQFF. The CDR3, as DNA: TGTGCCAGCAGAATAGGACTAGCGGGGGACAATGAGCAGTTCTTC.